Below, 25 T cell receptor beta chains from the same sample are listed, as sequenced in a study of CD8+ T cells in alopecia areata. RNA extraction and reverse transcription yielded cDNA as sequencing template. Profiling relied on immunoSEQ multiplex PCR, and the TCRdb table lists in-frame clones only, not all of them. This sample yields about 120,000 clones, of which approximately 53% are seen a single time; 0.46% belongs to the top ten. Treatment here: oral pan-JAK inhibitor, 5-10 mg twice daily. This specimen consisted of CD4+ T cells sorted from blood, obtained at week 4, from a patient treated with tofacitinib. These TCRs come from a human donor with alopecia areata.

This clone came up once. This sequence joins TRBV29-1 and TRBJ2-3; 12 bases match TRBD2. The germline gives CDR1 SQVTM, CDR2 ANQGSEA. The CDR3 is made up of 15 amino acids. V was clipped by 4 bases and J by 3 bases; unmatched bases: 5. The CDR3, as DNA: TGCAGCGTTGGTGAAGGACTAGCGGGAACAGATACGCAGTATTTT. It specifies CSVGEGLAGTDTQYF.

The chain links TRBV5-1 to TRBJ2-7, with D hard to call. Looked up from germline, CDR1 is SGHRS and CDR2 is YFSETQ. The CDR3 consists of 13 residues. Trimming cost V 4 bases and J 0 bases, with 8 bases left between them. CDR3 bases: TGCGCCAGCAGCGGGATCAGCTCCTACGAGCAGTACTTC. Its translation: CASSGISSYEQYF.

The V and J genes are TRBV27 and TRBJ2-3; weak D call: TRBD2 (5 bases). Trimming cost V 6 bases and J 3 bases, with 13 bases left between them. Germline lookup yields CDR1 MNHEY and CDR2 SMNVEV (reference sequence). The CDR3 covers 14 residues. The CDR3 region has the DNA TGTGCCAGCAGCCGTCCACTAGTAACAGATACGCAGTATTTT. Residues: CASSRPLVTDTQYF.

The chain joins TRBV5-1 to TRBJ2-3; D gene ambiguous. The V gene's germline CDR1 is SGHRS and CDR2 YFSETQ. V lost 1 base and J lost 6, with 9 bases in between. This CDR3 comprises 13 residues. The CDR3 spells CASSLHRGDTQYF. As DNA, the CDR3 is TGCGCCAGCAGCTTGCATCGTGGGGATACGCAGTATTTT.

The V call is TRBV30, the J call TRBJ1-1; TRBD1 matches at 7 bases. V lost 5 bases and J lost 4; bases outside the gene matches: 7. The CDR3 contains 13 residues. Looked up from germline, CDR1 is GTSNPN and CDR2 is SVGIG (reference sequence). CDR3 protein: CAWAGQQGTEAFF. The CDR3 DNA sequence: TGTGCCTGGGCGGGACAGCAAGGCACTGAAGCTTTCTTT.

The CDR3 region is CAWKVGTQGLEAFF. CDR3 bases: TGTGCCTGGAAAGTGGGCACTCAGGGTCTCGAAGCTTTCTTT. The chain combines TRBV30 with TRBJ1-1; D is possibly TRBD1 (5 bases). CDR3 length: 14 amino acids. The V end lost 4 bases, the J end lost 8 bases, and 20 bases lay between the germline ends. Germline V CDR1 and CDR2: GTSNPN, SVGIG (reference sequence).

The J gene is TRBJ1-2, the V gene TRBV29-1, with 9 bases lining up with TRBD1. The CDR3 contains 14 residues. V gave up 2 bases and J gave up 5 bases; unmatched junction bases: 6. Germline V lookup: CDR1 SQVTM, CDR2 ANQGSEA. CDR3 coding DNA: TGCAGCGTTGAATCGGACAGGGGACTTTATGGCTACACCTTC. This encodes CSVESDRGLYGYTF.

The chain is built from TRBV27 and TRBJ1-2; unclear D gene. Between the trimmed V and J ends, which lost 4 bases and 1 base, there was a span of 10 bases. The V gene's germline CDR1 is MNHEY and CDR2 SMNVEV (reference sequence). The CDR3 length is 14 residues. CDR3 nucleotide sequence: TGTGCCAGCAGTTCGGGCTCCTTTAACTATGGCTACACCTTC. This translates into CASSSGSFNYGYTF.

V usage is TRBV7-2 and J usage is TRBJ2-2; no reliable D call. Looked up from germline, CDR1 is SGHTA and CDR2 is FQGNSA. Trimming cost V 3 bases and J 2 bases, with 10 bases left between them. The CDR3 sequence is 15 residues long. CDR3 protein: CASSLFGRNTGELFF. The CDR3, as DNA: TGTGCCAGCAGCTTGTTCGGCAGAAACACCGGGGAGCTGTTTTTT.

J is TRBJ2-1 and V is TRBV7-8; D remains unclear. Germline CDR1 and CDR2: SGHVS and FQNEAQ. The CDR3 totals 14 residues. Trimming pared 5 bases from V and 2 bases from J, leaving 10 bases between. The CDR3 is CASSRDTAYNEQFF. CDR3 bases: TGTGCCAGCAGCAGAGACACGGCCTACAATGAGCAGTTCTTC.

This clone was detected only a few times. The chain recombines TRBV10-3 with TRBJ2-1, with D hard to call. Germline CDR1 and CDR2: ENHRY and SYGVKD. Trimming took 0 bases from V and 3 from J, leaving 6 bases between them. This CDR3 has 14 amino acids. In DNA form, the CDR3 reads TGTGCCATCAGTGAGTCAGGTCTCTACAATGAGCAGTTCTTC. As protein: CAISESGLYNEQFF.

The chain combines TRBV4-1 with TRBJ2-1; 10 bases map to TRBD1. The CDR3 totals 15 residues. Looked up from germline, CDR1 is MGHRA and CDR2 is YSYEKL. J gave up 9 bases and V 3 bases, and 8 bases lay outside the gene matches. The CDR3 sequence is CASSHPGQGLGEQFF. The CDR3 DNA is TGCGCCAGCAGCCACCCGGGACAGGGGTTGGGTGAGCAGTTCTTC.

The chain is built from TRBV30 and TRBJ1-3; D not resolved. The CDR3 spans 14 residues. V was pared by 0 bases and J by 2 bases, with 8 bases between. CDR1 is GTSNPN, CDR2 SVGIG, per germline (reference sequence). The CDR3 loop is CAWSVLGTGNTIYF. In DNA form, the CDR3 reads TGTGCCTGGAGTGTCCTGGGAACTGGAAACACCATATATTTT.

This chain joins TRBV30 and TRBJ1-1; a possible D gene is TRBD1 (6 bases). The CDR3 extends over 12 amino acids. Trimming removed 3 bases at V and 10 bases at J, with 15 bases between. The germline CDR1 and CDR2 sequences are GTSNPN and SVGIG (reference sequence). This CDR3 is CAWRRTAFLAFF. The CDR3 DNA reads as TGTGCCTGGAGGAGGACAGCTTTCTTAGCTTTCTTT.

This clone was detected ten times or more. The chain employs TRBV7-2 and TRBJ2-1; 10 bases are shared with TRBD2. Germline values: CDR1 SGHTA, CDR2 FQGNSA. The CDR3 is made up of 15 amino acids. Unmatched junction bases numbered 5, after V lost 5 bases and J lost 4 bases. The CDR3 spells CASSLSGGDYNEQFF. In DNA form, the CDR3 reads TGTGCCAGCAGCCTGAGCGGGGGGGATTACAATGAGCAGTTCTTC.

The chain has TRBV29-1 and TRBJ1-2; D might be TRBD1 (5 bases). CDR3 length: 12 amino acids. The ends were cut back, 3 bases at V and 6 bases at J, with 11 bases in the middle. Germline V lookup: CDR1 SQVTM, CDR2 ANQGSEA. DNA of the CDR3: TGCAGCGTTGAGGGGGACCTGGATGGCTACACCTTC. Amino acids: CSVEGDLDGYTF.

This rearrangement joins TRBV5-1 to TRBJ2-7; D is possibly TRBD2 (7 bases). This CDR3 comprises 13 residues. Per the germline V gene, CDR1 is SGHRS and CDR2 is YFSETQ. V lost 4 bases to trimming and J lost 7 bases, with 15 bases between them. In DNA, the CDR3 is TGCGCCAGCAGCCGGGCGGGGGCCGGGGAGCAGTACTTC. Its translation is CASSRAGAGEQYF.

This clone has only one observation. The gene calls are TRBV4-1 and TRBJ2-5; 9 nucleotides agree with TRBD1. This CDR3 has 16 residues. J lost 5 bases, V lost 4 bases, and 11 bases had no gene match. In germline, CDR1 is MGHRA, CDR2 YSYEKL. CDR3 DNA: TGCGCCAGCAGCCCACAGGGGGCGCGGGGTCGGGAGACCCAGTACTTC. Its protein product is CASSPQGARGRETQYF.

This clone was counted only a few times. This sequence joins TRBV5-1 and TRBJ2-6; TRBD1 agrees at 9 bases. The V gene end was trimmed by 4 bases and the J gene end by 0 bases; junction bases not matched to a gene: 11. The CDR3 is made up of 19 amino acids. Per germline, CDR1 SGHRS and CDR2 YFSETQ. The CDR3 DNA is TGCGCCAGCAGCGACAACCGGGACAGGGATCCCTCTGGGGCCAACGTCCTGACTTTC. Protein product: CASSDNRDRDPSGANVLTF.

The chain uses TRBV9 and TRBJ2-1; 9 nucleotides match TRBD2. The CDR3 consists of 15 residues. CDR1 SGDLS and CDR2 YYNGEE come from the germline V gene. V shed 0 bases and J 9 bases; nucleotides not matched to a gene: 7. CDR3 residues: CASSVAAGGSSEQFF. The CDR3 DNA reads TGTGCCAGCAGCGTAGCAGCGGGGGGTTCGAGTGAGCAGTTCTTC.

This clone occurred a few times. Germline and junction disagree at one end, which may indicate a read error. This sequence joins TRBV29-1 and TRBJ2-5, with D tentatively TRBD1 or TRBD2 (6 bases each). The germline gives CDR1 SQVTM, CDR2 ANQGSEA. CDR3 size: 15 residues. The DNA of the CDR3 is TGCAGCGCTGAAGGGGGGCAGGGCCAAGGAGAGACCCAGTACTTC. Protein: CSAEGGQGQGETQYF.

This clone occurred a few times. The V gene is TRBV30, the J gene TRBJ2-5, with TRBD2 as a possible D gene (7 bases). The length of the CDR3 is 13 residues. V dropped 0 bases and J dropped 7 bases, with 12 bases sitting between them. Germline V gene sequence: CDR1 GTSNPN, CDR2 SVGIG (reference sequence). CDR3 DNA: TGTGCCTGGAGTGTATCGGGGGGCGGGACCCAGTACTTC. It codes for CAWSVSGGGTQYF.

The rearrangement joins TRBV29-1 to TRBJ1-1; D unclear. CDR1 and CDR2 from the germline V gene are SQVTM and ANQGSEA. The V end was cut by 3 bases, the J end by 0 bases, with 8 bases between. The CDR3 is made up of 13 amino acids. The CDR3 sequence is CSVEASMNTEAFF. CDR3 coding DNA: TGCAGCGTTGAGGCCAGCATGAACACTGAAGCTTTCTTT.

The CDR3 spells CASSLPTGRFGNEQYF. The CDR3 DNA reads TGTGCCAGCAGCCTTCCGACAGGGCGGTTTGGGAACGAGCAGTACTTC. The V and J genes are TRBV7-9 and TRBJ2-7; 7 nucleotides align to TRBD1. The CDR3 extends over 16 amino acids. Losses at the gene ends were 5 bases for V and 5 bases for J; bases not matched to a gene: 15. Germline lookup yields CDR1 SEHNR and CDR2 FQNEAQ (reference sequence).

This chain connects TRBV4-1 to TRBJ2-7; the D is unclear. From germline, CDR1 is MGHRA and CDR2 YSYEKL. V lost 4 bases and J 0 bases, leaving 13 bases between the germline ends. CDR3 length: 15 amino acids. In nucleotides, the CDR3 is TGCGCCAGCAGCCCTACATTAGTAAACTCCTACGAGCAGTACTTC. Translation gives CASSPTLVNSYEQYF.